These 24 T cell receptor beta chains originate from one sample sequenced in a study of cytomegalovirus exposure and HLA in healthy donors (dated by TCRdb to the late 2010s). Library creation used the immunoSEQ multiplex PCR assay. A mixture of 60 forward primers for TCR Vbeta segments and 13 reverse primers for TCR Jbeta segments was used in the multiplex PCR. The table comes from immuneACCESS by way of TCRdb, which keeps in-frame sequences with V and J called. Part of the clones is missing from these tables; in studies checked, under half for an unresolved V gene and the rest for unknown reasons. This sample has approximately 140,000 clones in its table, and around four fifths of those were observed once. The biggest ten clones account for roughly 1.2% of the sample. The specimen was PBMCs. These receptor sequences come from a boy younger than 18 in good health and CMV-seronegative.

V and J are TRBV4-1 and TRBJ2-3; TRBD2 agrees at 16 bases. This CDR3 contains 16 residues. Trimming removed 4 bases from V and 4 bases from J; junction bases left unmatched: 2. Germline values: CDR1 MGHRA, CDR2 YSYEKL. The chain's CDR3 is CASSPGLAGGPDTQYF. The CDR3 DNA reads TGCGCCAGCAGCCCGGGACTAGCGGGAGGGCCAGATACGCAGTATTTT.

The chain recombines TRBV10-2 with TRBJ1-5, with TRBD1 identical over 7 bases. Germline assignment: CDR1 WSHSY and CDR2 SAAADI. Trimming took 3 bases from V and 5 from J; bases not matched to a gene: 4. There are 14 residues in the CDR3. As DNA, the CDR3 is TGCGCCAGCAGTGACAGGGGGACCGATCAGCCCCAGCATTTT. Translated: CASSDRGTDQPQHF.

V is TRBV6-6 and J is TRBJ2-3, with 10 bases aligning to TRBD1. The CDR3 is 14 amino acids. Germline trimming cut 6 bases from V and 5 bases from J; bases unmatched to any gene: 5. The V gene's germline CDR1 is MNHNY and CDR2 SVGAGI (reference sequence). CDR3 loop: CASSLGQGGDTQYF. In DNA, the CDR3 is TGTGCCAGCAGCCTTGGACAGGGGGGAGATACGCAGTATTTT.

This clone was seen a single time. This chain joins TRBV30 and TRBJ1-1; possibly TRBD1 for D (6 bases). This CDR3 comprises 13 residues. The V gene lost 5 bases and the J gene lost 1 base, with 11 bases spanning the gap. Germline CDR1 GTSNPN, CDR2 SVGIG (reference sequence). The CDR3: CAWGTGRNTEAFF. The CDR3 coding sequence is TGTGCCTGGGGTACAGGGCGGAACACTGAAGCTTTCTTT. The full variable domain, rest sourced from reference TRBV30 and TRBJ1-1, is SQTIHQWPATLVQPVGSPLSLECTVEGTSNPNLYWYRQAAGRGLQLLFYSVGIGQISSEVPQNLSASRPQDRQFILSSKKLLLSDSGFYLCAWGTGRNTEAFFGQGTRLTVV.

The chain is built from TRBV29-1 and TRBJ2-5; 10 bases line up with TRBD2. The CDR3 runs to 14 residues. Per the germline V gene, CDR1 is SQVTM and CDR2 is ANQGSEA. V lost 6 bases to trimming and J lost 11 bases; unmatched junction nucleotides: 15. The CDR3 DNA follows: TGCAGCGTCGTGGGAGCGGGAGGGTCCCCCGGGCAGTACTTC. As protein: CSVVGAGGSPGQYF.

This chain joins TRBV7-8 and TRBJ2-1, with D unclear. V was cut by 0 bases and J by 0 bases, with 12 bases left in between. The CDR3 has 17 residues. CDR1 SGHVS and CDR2 FQNEAQ come from the germline V gene. The CDR3, as DNA: TGTGCCAGCAGCTTAGCGCTAACCGCGAGCTCCTACAATGAGCAGTTCTTC. It encodes CASSLALTASSYNEQFF.

The J gene is TRBJ2-7, the V gene TRBV7-2; 8 bases are shared with TRBD2. CDR1 is SGHTA and CDR2 is FQGNSA in the germline V gene. Losses at the gene ends were 1 base for V and 4 bases for J; bases not matched to a gene: 9. The length of the CDR3 is 16 residues. Here the CDR3 DNA reads TGTGCCAGCAGCTTAGGAGCGGGAGTATTAGGGTACGAGCAGTACTTC. Amino acid sequence: CASSLGAGVLGYEQYF.

The rearrangement links TRBV2 to TRBJ2-1; unclear D gene. V lost 8 bases and J 0 bases, leaving 11 bases between the germline ends. In germline, CDR1 is SNHLY, CDR2 FYNNEI. The CDR3 is 14 amino acids. CDR3: CASAPRSSYNEQFF. The CDR3 DNA reads as TGTGCCAGCGCCCCGCGGAGCTCCTACAATGAGCAGTTCTTC.

This rearrangement joins TRBV4-2 to TRBJ2-5; D is unresolved. Trimming cost V 3 bases and J 0 bases, with 8 bases left between them. The CDR3 length is 14 residues. In germline, CDR1 is LGHNA, CDR2 YNFKEQ. CDR3 residues: CASSQSGYQETQYF. The CDR3 DNA follows: TGTGCCAGCAGCCAGAGTGGTTACCAAGAGACCCAGTACTTC.

This chain joins TRBV5-1 and TRBJ1-1; 7 nucleotides align to TRBD1. Germline V gene lookup returns CDR1 SGHRS and CDR2 YFSETQ. Germline trimming cut 2 bases from V and 4 bases from J; bases unmatched to any gene: 5. The CDR3 has 14 amino acids. This CDR3 is CASSFVAGGTEAFF. CDR3 DNA: TGCGCCAGCAGCTTTGTCGCAGGGGGCACTGAAGCTTTCTTT. Using reference TRBV5-1 and TRBJ1-1 for the parts outside the CDR3, the full variable domain is KAGVTQTPRYLIKTRGQQVTLSCSPISGHRSVSWYQQTPGQGLQFLFEYFSETQRNKGNFPGRFSGRQFSNSRSEMNVSTLELGDSALYLCASSFVAGGTEAFFGQGTRLTVV.

The chain employs TRBV18 and TRBJ2-1; weak D call: TRBD2 (6 bases). CDR1 is KGHSH and CDR2 is LQKENI in the germline V gene. Trimming removed 8 bases from V and 0 bases from J, with 11 bases in between. The CDR3 sequence is 14 residues long. The CDR3 protein is CASAGGPSYNEQFF. The DNA of the CDR3 is TGTGCCAGCGCCGGAGGGCCCTCCTACAATGAGCAGTTCTTC.

The rearrangement joins TRBV11-2 to TRBJ1-1; D is perhaps TRBD1 (5 bases). CDR1 and CDR2 from the germline V gene are SGHAT and FQNNGV. The CDR3 is made up of 14 amino acids. V was shortened by 10 bases and J by 4 bases, with 19 bases between the two germline ends. CDR3 sequence (DNA): TGTGCCACCGTCCCCTTGTGGGGGGGCACTGAAGCTTTCTTT. As protein: CATVPLWGGTEAFF.

A few counts support this clone. J is TRBJ2-3 and V is TRBV6-1; TRBD1 matches at 7 bases. Unmatched junction bases numbered 13, after V lost 8 bases and J lost 11 bases. Germline V gene data show CDR1 as MNHNS and CDR2 as SASEGT. The CDR3 covers 13 residues. Here the CDR3 reads CASGVDETGKQYF. The CDR3, as DNA: TGTGCCAGCGGCGTCGATGAGACAGGGAAGCAGTATTTT.

The chain carries TRBV5-1 and TRBJ1-2, with D tentatively TRBD1 (5 bases). The V gene lost 5 bases and the J gene lost 4 bases, with 18 bases spanning the gap. This CDR3 is built from 15 residues. Germline CDR1 SGHRS, CDR2 YFSETQ. The CDR3 DNA reads TGCGCCAGCAGTCTAGACAGTACGGCATTCTATGGCTACACCTTC. Amino acids: CASSLDSTAFYGYTF.

The DNA for the CDR3 is TGTGCCAGCAGCGGGGAGGTTAACACCGGGGAGCTGTTTTTT. This translates into CASSGEVNTGELFF. This chain connects TRBV5-4 to TRBJ2-2; perhaps TRBD2 as D (6 bases). Deletions cut 4 bases from V and 2 bases from J, with 9 bases between. The germline gives CDR1 SGHNT, CDR2 YYREEE (reference sequence). The CDR3 covers 14 residues.

In this sample, this clone turned up once. CDR3 nucleotide sequence: TGTGCCAGCAGAGGGGGAGGGCCAACTGGAAACACCATATATTTT. It codes for CASRGGGPTGNTIYF. This sequence joins TRBV6-1 and TRBJ1-3, with a possible D match to TRBD1 (6 bases). V dropped 6 bases and J dropped 2 bases, with 14 bases sitting between them. CDR1 and CDR2 (germline): MNHNS, SASEGT. This CDR3 has 15 residues.

The J gene is TRBJ2-5, the V gene TRBV5-8, with 12 nucleotides matching TRBD2. CDR1 SGHTS and CDR2 YDEGEE come from the germline V gene. Losses at the gene ends were 4 bases for V and 5 bases for J; bases not matched to a gene: 15. The CDR3 extends over 18 amino acids. The chain's CDR3 is CASSEGLAGTPGYETQYF. Here the CDR3 DNA reads TGTGCCAGCAGCGAAGGACTAGCGGGGACCCCCGGTTACGAGACCCAGTACTTC.

The chain combines TRBV5-1 with TRBJ1-1; TRBD1 matches at 7 bases. The CDR3 covers 16 residues. Germline loops: CDR1 SGHRS, CDR2 YFSETQ. With V trimmed by 1 base and J by 5 bases, 11 bases remained unmatched. The chain's CDR3 is CASSLPTQGFVTEAFF. The CDR3 coding sequence is TGCGCCAGCAGCTTGCCCACACAGGGGTTTGTAACTGAAGCTTTCTTT.

The chain recombines TRBV7-9 with TRBJ2-7; 8 bases match TRBD1. The CDR3 length is 13 residues. The germline gives CDR1 SEHNR, CDR2 FQNEAQ (reference sequence). V shed 3 bases and J 5 bases; nucleotides not matched to a gene: 3. CDR3 coding DNA: TGTGCCAGCAGCTTGACAGGGGACCACGAGCAGTACTTC. This encodes CASSLTGDHEQYF. Looking up the rest from reference TRBV7-9 and TRBJ2-7 gives the full variable domain: DTGVSQNPRHKITKRGQNVTFRCDPISEHNRLYWYRQTLGQGPEFLTYFQNEAQLEKSRLLSDRFSAERPKGSFSTLEIQRTEQGDSAMYLCASSLTGDHEQYFGPGTRLTVT.

The rearrangement joins TRBV25-1 to TRBJ2-3; D is uncertain. Looked up from germline, CDR1 is MGHDK and CDR2 is SYGVNS. CDR3 length: 13 residues. Trimming pared 8 bases from V and 0 bases from J, leaving 9 bases between. CDR3 sequence (DNA): TGTGCCAGCGGCCACCAGAGCACAGATACGCAGTATTTT. It is translated as CASGHQSTDTQYF. Using reference TRBV25-1 and TRBJ2-3 for the parts outside the CDR3, the full variable domain is EADIYQTPRYLVIGTGKKITLECSQTMGHDKMYWYQQDPGMELHLIHYSYGVNSTEKGDLSSESTVSRIRTEHFPLTLESARPSHTSQYLCASGHQSTDTQYFGPGTRLTVL.

The chain carries TRBV27 and TRBJ2-1; D remains unclear. The CDR3 runs 15 residues. Germline assignment: CDR1 MNHEY and CDR2 SMNVEV (reference sequence). Trimming left V 5 bases short and J 1 base short, with 12 bases between. CDR3 bases: TGTGCCAGCAGTCCCCAGGCGTTTTCCTACAATGAGCAGTTCTTC. This codes for CASSPQAFSYNEQFF.

The chain's CDR3 is CATSRARGEKLFF. The CDR3 DNA follows: TGTGCCACCAGCAGAGCCCGAGGGGAAAAACTGTTTTTT. The chain uses TRBV15 and TRBJ1-4; no clear D. The length of the CDR3 is 13 residues. Deletions cut 1 base from V and 8 bases from J, with 8 bases between. Looked up from germline, CDR1 is LNHNV and CDR2 is YYDKDF (reference sequence).

The chain employs TRBV19 and TRBJ2-1; no definite D call. V shed 7 bases and J shed 0 bases, with 10 bases lying between them. Germline CDR1 reads LNHDA; CDR2 reads SQIVND (reference sequence). The CDR3 extends over 14 amino acids. CDR3 amino acids: CASKRQRSYNEQFF. The DNA of the CDR3 is TGTGCCAGTAAGAGGCAGCGCTCCTACAATGAGCAGTTCTTC.

This clone was recorded only once. This chain connects TRBV7-2 to TRBJ2-3; possibly TRBD2 for D (5 bases). CDR1 is SGHTA and CDR2 is FQGNSA in the germline V gene. This CDR3 contains 15 residues. The V end was cut by 5 bases, the J end by 4 bases, with 16 bases between. The chain's CDR3 is CASSHDYSAADTQYF. The CDR3 nucleotides read TGTGCCAGCAGCCACGACTACTCTGCGGCAGATACGCAGTATTTT.